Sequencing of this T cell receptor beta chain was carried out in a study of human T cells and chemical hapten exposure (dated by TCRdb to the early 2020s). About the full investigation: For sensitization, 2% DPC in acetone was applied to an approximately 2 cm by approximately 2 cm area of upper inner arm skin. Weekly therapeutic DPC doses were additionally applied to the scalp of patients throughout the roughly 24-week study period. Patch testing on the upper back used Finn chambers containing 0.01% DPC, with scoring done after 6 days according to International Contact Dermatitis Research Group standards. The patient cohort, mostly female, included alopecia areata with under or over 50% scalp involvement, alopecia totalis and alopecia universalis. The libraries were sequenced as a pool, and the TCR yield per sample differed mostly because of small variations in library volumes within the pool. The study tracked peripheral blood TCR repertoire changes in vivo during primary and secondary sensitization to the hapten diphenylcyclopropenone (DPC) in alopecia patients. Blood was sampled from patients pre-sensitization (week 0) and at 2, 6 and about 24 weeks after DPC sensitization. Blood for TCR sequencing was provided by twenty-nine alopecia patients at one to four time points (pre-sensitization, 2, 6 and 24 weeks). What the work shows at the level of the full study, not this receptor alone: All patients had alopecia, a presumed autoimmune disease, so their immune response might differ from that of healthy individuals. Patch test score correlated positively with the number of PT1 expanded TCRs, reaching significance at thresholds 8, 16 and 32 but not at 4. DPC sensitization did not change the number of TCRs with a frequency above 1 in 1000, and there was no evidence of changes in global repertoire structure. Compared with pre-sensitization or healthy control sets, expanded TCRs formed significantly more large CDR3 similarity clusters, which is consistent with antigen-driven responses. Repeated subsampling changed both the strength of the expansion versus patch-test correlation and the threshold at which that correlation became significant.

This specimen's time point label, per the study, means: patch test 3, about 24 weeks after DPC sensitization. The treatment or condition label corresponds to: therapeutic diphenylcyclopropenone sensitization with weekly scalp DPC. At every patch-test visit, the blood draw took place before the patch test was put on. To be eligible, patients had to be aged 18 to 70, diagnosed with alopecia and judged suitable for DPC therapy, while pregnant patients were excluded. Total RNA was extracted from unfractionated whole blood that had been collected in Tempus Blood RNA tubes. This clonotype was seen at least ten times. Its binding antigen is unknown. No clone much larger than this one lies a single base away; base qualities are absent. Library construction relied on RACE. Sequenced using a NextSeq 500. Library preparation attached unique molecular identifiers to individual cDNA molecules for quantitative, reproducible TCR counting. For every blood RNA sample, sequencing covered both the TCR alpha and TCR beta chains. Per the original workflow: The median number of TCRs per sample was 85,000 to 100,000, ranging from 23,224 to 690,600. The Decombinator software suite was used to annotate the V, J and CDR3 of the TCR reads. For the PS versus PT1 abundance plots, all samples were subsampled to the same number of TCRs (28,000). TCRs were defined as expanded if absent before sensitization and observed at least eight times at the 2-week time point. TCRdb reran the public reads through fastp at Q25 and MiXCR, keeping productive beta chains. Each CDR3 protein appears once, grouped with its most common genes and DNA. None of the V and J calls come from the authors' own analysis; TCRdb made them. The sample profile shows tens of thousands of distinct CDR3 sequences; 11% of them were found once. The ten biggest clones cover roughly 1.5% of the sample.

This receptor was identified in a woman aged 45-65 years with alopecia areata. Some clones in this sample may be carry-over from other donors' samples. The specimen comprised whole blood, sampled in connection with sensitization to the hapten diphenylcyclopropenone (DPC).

The CDR3 amino acid sequence is: CASSSPTPSSYNEQFF. The DNA is TGTGCCAGCAGTTCCCCGACACCAAGCTCCTACAATGAGCAGTTCTTC. The chain is assembled from TRBV6-2 or TRBV6-3 and TRBJ2-1, with the D gene not clear enough to name. Counted from cysteine to phenylalanine, this CDR3 has 16 amino acids. Only the CDR3 DNA stays, 48 bases, in frame from base 1. Taken from the germline V gene, the CDR1 and CDR2 loops are MNHEY and SVGEGT. Trimming at the junction amounts to 4 bases on V and 0 bases on J, and the germline ends lie 13 bases apart.